This is a list of T cell receptor beta chains from one sample in a study of blood T cell repertoires in COVID-19. Clones were read by immunoSEQ multiplex PCR, and TCRdb kept only the in-frame ones, dropping some. The sample holds about 25,000 clones, roughly 87% seen once. What was sequenced was peripheral blood. All receptors come from a human donor in a cohort sampled during active COVID-19. Both conserved end residues are part of each CDR3. A D gene is named only where the DNA matches it firmly. Size values are once, few and many counts, or a class for expanded clones, and some rows have none.

TRBD1	few	TRBV28	TRBJ2-7	CASSRQGAYEQYF	TGTGCCAGCAGTAGACAGGGGGCCTACGAGCAGTACTTC
TRBD1	.	TRBV7-6	TRBJ2-7	CASSPGTGAYEQYF	TGTGCCAGCAGCCCGGGGACAGGGGCCTACGAGCAGTACTTC
TRBD2	.	TRBV5-1	TRBJ2-7	CASSSTSGGPYEQYF	TGCGCCAGCAGCTCCACTAGCGGGGGTCCCTACGAGCAGTACTTC
.	.	TRBV27	TRBJ2-5	CASSYKIQETQYF	TGTGCCAGCTCTTACAAAATTCAAGAGACCCAGTACTTC
TRBD1	.	TRBV7-9	TRBJ1-4	CASSTRTGEDEKLFF	TGTGCCAGCAGCACCAGGACAGGGGAGGATGAAAAACTGTTTTTT
TRBD1	.	TRBV19	TRBJ1-1	CASSTQGVAGTEAFF	TGTGCCAGTAGTACTCAGGGGGTGGCCGGCACTGAAGCTTTCTTT
.	.	TRBV12-3/TRBV12-4	TRBJ2-7	CASTLRQSYEQYF	TGTGCCAGCACCTTAAGACAGTCCTACGAGCAGTACTTC
.	.	TRBV10-1	TRBJ1-1	CASSESSRGTAFF	TGCGCCAGCAGTGAGTCGTCCCGGGGGACAGCTTTCTTT
.	.	TRBV4-3	TRBJ1-1	CASSQDLAASTEAFF	TGCGCCAGCAGCCAAGATTTGGCGGCTAGCACTGAAGCTTTCTTT
TRBD2	once	TRBV23-1	TRBJ2-2	CASSQHGGLAGVAETGTGELFF	TGCGCCAGCAGTCAACACGGGGGACTAGCGGGAGTAGCAGAGACCGGCACCGGGGAGCTGTTTTTT
.	.	TRBV4-2	TRBJ2-5	CASSQVGPETQYF	TGTGCCAGCAGCCAAGTGGGCCCAGAGACCCAGTACTTC
.	once	TRBV12-3/TRBV12-4	TRBJ2-7	CASSLRNEQYF	TGTGCCAGCAGTTTGAGGAACGAGCAGTACTTC
TRBD1	.	TRBV5-6	TRBJ2-3	CASSAQWSRGQSTDTQYF	TGTGCCAGCAGCGCTCAGTGGTCCCGGGGACAGAGCACAGATACGCAGTATTTT
.	.	TRBV5-1	TRBJ2-7	CASSLDSYAYEQYF	TGCGCCAGCAGCTTGGACAGCTATGCTTACGAGCAGTACTTC
TRBD1	.	TRBV6-5	TRBJ2-2	CASRTTGAYDGELFF	TGTGCCAGCAGAACGACAGGGGCCTACGACGGGGAGCTGTTTTTT
.	.	TRBV5-4	TRBJ1-1	CASSKLSRDDTEAFF	TGTGCCAGCAGTAAGCTCAGCAGGGATGACACTGAAGCTTTCTTT
.	.	TRBV2	TRBJ2-3	CASRGTSTDTQYF	TGTGCCAGCAGAGGGACTAGCACAGATACGCAGTATTTT
.	.	TRBV6-1	TRBJ1-2	CASSDANYGYTF	TGTGCCAGCAGTGACGCTAACTATGGCTACACCTTC
.	few	TRBV5-5	TRBJ1-5	CASSLDPGGTGLPQHF	TGTGCCAGCAGCTTGGACCCAGGAGGAACGGGCCTGCCCCAGCATTTT
.	once	TRBV7-2	TRBJ2-1	CASSLGGDSLREFF	TGTGCCAGCAGCTTAGGGGGGGACTCCCTAAGGGAGTTCTTC
TRBD2	.	TRBV2	TRBJ2-7	CASSRTSISPGEQYF	TGTGCCAGCAGCCGGACTAGTATATCGCCGGGGGAGCAGTACTTC
.	.	TRBV2	TRBJ1-1	CASPKGTQGPEAFF	TGTGCCAGCCCGAAGGGAACCCAGGGCCCTGAAGCTTTCTTT
.	.	TRBV7-2	TRBJ2-7	CASSFGGLGNEQYF	TGTGCCAGCAGCTTCGGAGGTTTGGGGAACGAGCAGTACTTC
.	.	TRBV2	TRBJ1-1	CASSEFRGGNTEAFF	TGTGCCAGCAGTGAATTTCGGGGGGGAAACACTGAAGCTTTCTTT
TRBD2	.	TRBV5-1	TRBJ2-3	CASSSLTSGSQTRTDTQYF	TGCGCCAGCAGCTCTTTAACTAGCGGATCCCAAACACGGACAGATACGCAGTATTTT
.	once	TRBV28	TRBJ2-1	CASSPWGELVNEQFF	TGTGCCAGCAGTCCCTGGGGGGAGTTGGTGAATGAGCAGTTCTTC
TRBD1	.	TRBV12-5	TRBJ2-2	CASGGTGGSPGELFF	TGTGCTAGTGGCGGGACAGGGGGCTCACCCGGGGAGCTGTTTTTT
.	once	TRBV5-1	TRBJ1-2	CASSRDSSDYGYTF	TGCGCCAGCAGTCGGGACTCCTCTGACTATGGCTACACCTTC
.	.	TRBV14	TRBJ1-1	CASSQGLSLMNTEAFF	TGTGCCAGCAGCCAAGGACTGAGTCTGATGAACACTGAAGCTTTCTTT
TRBD1	.	TRBV2	TRBJ2-5	CASSGRDRQETQYF	TGTGCCAGCAGTGGGAGGGACAGGCAAGAGACCCAGTACTTC
TRBD1	.	TRBV5-1	TRBJ2-7	CASSPTNRGNEQYF	TGCGCCAGCAGCCCCACAAACAGGGGGAACGAGCAGTACTTC
TRBD2	.	TRBV4-3	TRBJ2-7	CASSQVPGLASSEQYF	TGCGCCAGCAGCCAGGTACCGGGACTAGCAAGTTCCGAGCAGTACTTC
.	once	TRBV7-8	TRBJ2-7	CASSRPGYEQYF	TGTGCCAGCAGCCGCCCGGGCTACGAGCAGTACTTC
.	once	TRBV29-1	TRBJ1-4	CSVLAAATNEKLFF	TGCAGCGTTTTGGCCGCAGCAACTAATGAAAAACTGTTTTTT
TRBD1	.	TRBV9	TRBJ1-4	CASSDTGGGEKLFF	TGTGCCAGCAGCGATACAGGGGGCGGCGAAAAACTGTTTTTT
TRBD2	.	TRBV11-2	TRBJ2-4	CASSLESGGIQYF	TGTGCCAGCAGCTTAGAATCGGGAGGAATTCAGTACTTC
TRBD1	once	TRBV11-2	TRBJ1-1	CASSGDRGIRDTEAFF	TGTGCCAGCAGCGGGGACAGGGGAATTAGGGACACTGAAGCTTTCTTT
.	.	TRBV10-1	TRBJ2-1	CASSARTYNEQFF	TGCGCCAGCAGTGCTAGGACCTACAATGAGCAGTTCTTC
.	.	TRBV19	TRBJ1-1	CASSIGGGLTEAFF	TGTGCCAGTAGTATAGGAGGAGGGCTGACTGAAGCTTTCTTT
.	.	TRBV6-6	TRBJ2-5	CASSTGTGGETQYF	TGTGCCAGCAGCACCGGGACTGGAGGGGAGACCCAGTACTTC
TRBD1	.	TRBV2	TRBJ1-5	CASRDRGEFDSDSNQPQHF	TGTGCCAGCAGGGACAGGGGGGAATTCGACTCGGATAGCAATCAGCCCCAGCATTTT
.	.	TRBV12-3/TRBV12-4	TRBJ2-3	CASSWEEGVTQYF	TGTGCCAGCAGTTGGGAAGAGGGGGTTACGCAGTATTTT
TRBD1	.	TRBV6-6	TRBJ1-4	CASTSHRGSNEKLFF	TGTGCCAGCACCTCACACAGGGGAAGTAATGAAAAACTGTTTTTT
.	.	TRBV25-1	TRBJ1-2	CASSDGQYYGYTF	TGTGCCAGCAGTGATGGTCAGTACTATGGCTACACCTTC
.	.	TRBV10-1	TRBJ1-1	CASSAPVGAEAFF	TGCGCCAGCAGTGCTCCGGTCGGGGCTGAAGCTTTCTTT
TRBD1	.	TRBV6-5	TRBJ2-3	CASSYVRDRSTDTQYF	TGTGCCAGCAGCTACGTCCGGGACAGATCCACAGATACGCAGTATTTT
TRBD2	.	TRBV28	TRBJ2-1	CASSLTSGYQHEQFF	TGTGCCAGCAGTTTGACTAGCGGGTACCAACATGAGCAGTTCTTC
.	.	TRBV5-1	TRBJ1-1	CASSLELGRGGTEAFF	TGCGCCAGCAGCTTGGAGTTGGGCAGGGGTGGGACTGAAGCTTTCTTT
.	.	TRBV4-2	TRBJ1-3	CASSQASPAGNTIYF	TGTGCCAGCAGCCAAGCCTCGCCGGCTGGAAACACCATATATTTT
TRBD1	.	TRBV2	TRBJ2-5	CASSGGTGIIETQYF	TGTGCCAGCAGTGGCGGGACAGGGATTATAGAGACCCAGTACTTC